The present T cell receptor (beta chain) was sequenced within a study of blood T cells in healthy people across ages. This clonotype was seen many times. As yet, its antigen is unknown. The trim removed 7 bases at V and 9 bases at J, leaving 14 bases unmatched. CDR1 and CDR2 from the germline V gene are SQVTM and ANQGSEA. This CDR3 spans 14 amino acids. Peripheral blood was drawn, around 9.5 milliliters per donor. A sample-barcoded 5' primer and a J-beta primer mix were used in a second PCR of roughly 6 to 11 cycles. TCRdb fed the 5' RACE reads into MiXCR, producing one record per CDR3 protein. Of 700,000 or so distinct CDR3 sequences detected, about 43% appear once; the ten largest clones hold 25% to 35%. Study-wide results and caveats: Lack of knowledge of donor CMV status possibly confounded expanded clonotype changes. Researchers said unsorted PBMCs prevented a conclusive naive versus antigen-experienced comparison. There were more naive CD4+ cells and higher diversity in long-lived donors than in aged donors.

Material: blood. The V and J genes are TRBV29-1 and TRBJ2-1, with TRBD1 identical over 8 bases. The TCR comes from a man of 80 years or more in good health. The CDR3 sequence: CSAEPQGAPSEQFF. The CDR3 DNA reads TGCAGCGCGGAACCCCAGGGGGCCCCGTCTGAGCAGTTCTTC.